This T cell receptor beta chain was retrieved from a study of blood T cell repertoires in COVID-19. Study-wide context: The origin of the acute and convalescent COVID-19 samples was the United States, Italy and Spain.

CDR1 MGHRA and CDR2 YSYEKL come from the germline V gene. The CDR3 has 16 amino acids. V dropped 0 bases and J dropped 8; count of bases not matched to a gene: 6. Study processing details: Cell counts per sample came from amplifying reference gene primers. Using immunoSEQ multiplex PCR, the repertoire was profiled, and TCRdb retains in-frame clones only, with some absent. The DNA was the basis for D and trimming; V, J and clone size are from that table. The top ten hold roughly 10% of the sample, which has 200,000 to 250,000 clones, roughly 83% seen once. The sample was peripheral blood. The sequence was collected from an elderly man with acute or convalescent COVID-19. This sequence joins TRBV4-1 and TRBJ2-1, with 11 nucleotides matching TRBD2. The CDR3 is CASSQDRLAGGDEQFF. The DNA of the CDR3 is TGCGCCAGCAGCCAAGATCGGCTAGCGGGAGGCGATGAGCAGTTCTTC.